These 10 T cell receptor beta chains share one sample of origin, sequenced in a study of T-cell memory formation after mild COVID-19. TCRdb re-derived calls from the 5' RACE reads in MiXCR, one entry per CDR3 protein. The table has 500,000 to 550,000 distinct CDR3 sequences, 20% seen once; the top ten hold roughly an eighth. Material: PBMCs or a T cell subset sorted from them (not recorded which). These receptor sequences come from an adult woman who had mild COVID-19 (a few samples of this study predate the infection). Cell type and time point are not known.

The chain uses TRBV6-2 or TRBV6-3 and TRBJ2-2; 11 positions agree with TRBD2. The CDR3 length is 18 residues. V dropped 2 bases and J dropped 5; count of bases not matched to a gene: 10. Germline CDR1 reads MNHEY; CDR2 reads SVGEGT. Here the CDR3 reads CASSYPRTSGLWTGELFF. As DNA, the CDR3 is TGTGCCAGCAGTTACCCCCGGACTAGCGGGCTGTGGACCGGGGAGCTGTTTTTT.

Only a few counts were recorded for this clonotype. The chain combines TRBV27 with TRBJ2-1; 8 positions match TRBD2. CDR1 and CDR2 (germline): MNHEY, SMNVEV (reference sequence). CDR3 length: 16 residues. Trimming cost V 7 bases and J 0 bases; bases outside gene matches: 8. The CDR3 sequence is CASIRGGGHSYNEQFF. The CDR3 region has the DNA TGTGCCAGCATCCGGGGGGGGGGCCACTCCTACAATGAGCAGTTCTTC.

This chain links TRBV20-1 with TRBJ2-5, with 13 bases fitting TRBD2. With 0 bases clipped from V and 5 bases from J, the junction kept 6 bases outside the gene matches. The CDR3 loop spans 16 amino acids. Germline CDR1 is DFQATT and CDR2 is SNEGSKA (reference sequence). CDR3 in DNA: TGCAGTGCTAGAGATACCCGACTAGCGGGAGGTGAGACCCAGTACTTC. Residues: CSARDTRLAGGETQYF.

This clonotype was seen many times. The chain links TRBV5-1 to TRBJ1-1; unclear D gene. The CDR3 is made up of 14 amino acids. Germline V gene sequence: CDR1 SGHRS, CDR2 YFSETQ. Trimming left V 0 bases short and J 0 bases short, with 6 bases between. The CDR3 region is CASSLGDLNTEAFF. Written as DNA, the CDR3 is TGCGCCAGCAGCTTGGGAGACTTGAACACTGAAGCTTTCTTT.

The CDR3 loop is CASSLYLYRDRPYNEQFF. CDR3 DNA: TGTGCCAGCTCACTATACTTATACCGGGACAGGCCATACAATGAGCAGTTCTTC. This chain connects TRBV18 to TRBJ2-1, with 8 bases fitting TRBD1. The CDR3 covers 18 residues. J lost 4 bases, V lost 4 bases, and 15 bases had no gene match. Germline V gene lookup returns CDR1 KGHSH and CDR2 LQKENI.

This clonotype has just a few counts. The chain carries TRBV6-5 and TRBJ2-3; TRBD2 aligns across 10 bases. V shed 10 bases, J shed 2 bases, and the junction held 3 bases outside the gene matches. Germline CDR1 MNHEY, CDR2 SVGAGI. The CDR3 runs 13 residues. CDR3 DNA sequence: TGTGCCACACTAGCGGGGCCCACAGATACGCAGTATTTT. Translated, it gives CATLAGPTDTQYF.

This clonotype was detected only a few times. The CDR3: CASSSRQGRNTGELFF. The CDR3 DNA is TGTGCCAGCAGCTCTCGACAGGGGCGGAACACCGGGGAGCTGTTTTTT. The rearrangement joins TRBV3-1 to TRBJ2-2; 8 bases match TRBD1. The germline V gene encodes CDR1 LGHDT and CDR2 YNNKEL (reference sequence). V lost 5 bases and J lost 1; bases outside the gene matches: 6. The CDR3 has 16 residues.

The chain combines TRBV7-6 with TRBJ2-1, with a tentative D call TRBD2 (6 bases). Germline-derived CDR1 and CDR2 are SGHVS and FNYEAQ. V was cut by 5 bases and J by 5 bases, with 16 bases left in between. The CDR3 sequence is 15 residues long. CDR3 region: CASSAGGFSDNEQFF. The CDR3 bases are TGTGCCAGCAGCGCAGGAGGGTTTAGTGACAATGAGCAGTTCTTC.

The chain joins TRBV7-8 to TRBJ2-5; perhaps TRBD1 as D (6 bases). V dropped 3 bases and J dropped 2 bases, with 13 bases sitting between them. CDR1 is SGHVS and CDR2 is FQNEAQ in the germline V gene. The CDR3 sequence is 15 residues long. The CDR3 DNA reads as TGTGCCAGCAGCTTCGCCGGGACATTACAAGAGACCCAGTACTTC. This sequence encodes CASSFAGTLQETQYF.

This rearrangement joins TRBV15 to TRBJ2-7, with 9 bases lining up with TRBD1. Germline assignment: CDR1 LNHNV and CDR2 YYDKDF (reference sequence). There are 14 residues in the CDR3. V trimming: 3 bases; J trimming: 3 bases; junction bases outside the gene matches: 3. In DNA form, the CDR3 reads TGTGCCACCAGCAGGGACAGGGGCCACTACGAGCAGTACTTC. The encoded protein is CATSRDRGHYEQYF. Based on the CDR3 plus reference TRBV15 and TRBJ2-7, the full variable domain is DAMVIQNPRYQVTQFGKPVTLSCSQTLNHNVMYWYQQKSSQAPKLLFHYYDKDFNNEADTPDNFQSRRPNTSFCFLDIRSPGLGDTAMYLCATSRDRGHYEQYFGPGTRLTVT.